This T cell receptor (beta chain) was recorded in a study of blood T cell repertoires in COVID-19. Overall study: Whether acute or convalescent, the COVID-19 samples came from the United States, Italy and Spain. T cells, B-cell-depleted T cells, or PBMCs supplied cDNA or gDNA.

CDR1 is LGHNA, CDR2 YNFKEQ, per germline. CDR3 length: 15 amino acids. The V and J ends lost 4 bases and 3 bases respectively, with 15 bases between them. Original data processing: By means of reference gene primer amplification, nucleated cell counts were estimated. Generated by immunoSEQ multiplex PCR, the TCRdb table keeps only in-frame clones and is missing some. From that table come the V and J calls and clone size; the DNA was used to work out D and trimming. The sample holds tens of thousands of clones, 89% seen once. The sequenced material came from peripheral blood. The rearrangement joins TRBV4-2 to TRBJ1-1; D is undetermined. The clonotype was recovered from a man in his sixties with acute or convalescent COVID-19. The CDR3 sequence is CASSLRNGGDTEAFF. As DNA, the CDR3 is TGTGCCAGCAGCCTCCGGAATGGAGGAGACACTGAAGCTTTCTTT.